The entry that follows covers one T cell receptor (beta chain) sequence. In the authors' methods: Counts of nucleated cells, estimated from reference gene primer amplification, were obtained. The assay was immunoSEQ multiplex PCR, and TCRdb's table has in-frame clones only and misses some. The V and J calls and clone size were taken over from that table, and D and trimming were inferred from the DNA. There are roughly 150,000 clones in the sample; 70% to 90% occur only once, and roughly 2.5% lies in the top ten. V was pared by 7 bases and J by 4 bases, with 16 bases between. The germline V gene encodes CDR1 SNHLY and CDR2 FYNNEI. This CDR3 comprises 15 residues. The source of the sample is a study of blood T cell repertoires in COVID-19. Overall study: Some COVID-19 samples were acute and others convalescent; all came from the United States, Italy and Spain. The cDNA or gDNA used as material had been derived from T cells, B-cell-depleted T cells, or PBMCs.

V and J are TRBV2 and TRBJ1-4; no clear D. Sample: peripheral blood. This receptor was taken from a woman of 80 years or more with COVID-19, enrolled during active disease. Here the CDR3 reads CASTSEGVNNEKLFF. The DNA for the CDR3 is TGTGCCAGCACCTCGGAGGGTGTGAATAATGAAAAACTGTTTTTT.